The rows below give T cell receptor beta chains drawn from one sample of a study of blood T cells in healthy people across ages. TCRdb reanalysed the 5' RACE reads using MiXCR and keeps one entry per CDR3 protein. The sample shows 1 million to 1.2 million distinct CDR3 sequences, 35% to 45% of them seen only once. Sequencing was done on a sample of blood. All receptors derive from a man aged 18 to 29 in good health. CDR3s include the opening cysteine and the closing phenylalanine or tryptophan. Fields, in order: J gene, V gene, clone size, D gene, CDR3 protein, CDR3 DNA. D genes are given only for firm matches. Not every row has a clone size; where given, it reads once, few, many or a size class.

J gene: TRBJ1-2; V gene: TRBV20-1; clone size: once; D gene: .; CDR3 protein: CSARTDQVLDGYTF; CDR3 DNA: TGCAGTGCTAGGACGGACCAGGTTCTCGATGGCTACACCTTC
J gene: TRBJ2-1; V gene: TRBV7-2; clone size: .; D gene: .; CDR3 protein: CASSKIGGGQETQFF; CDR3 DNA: TGTGCCAGCAGCAAGATAGGGGGGGGACAAGAGACCCAGTTCTTC
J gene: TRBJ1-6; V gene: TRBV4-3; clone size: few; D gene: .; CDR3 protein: CASSHLRDRGYNSPLHF; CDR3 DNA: TGCGCCAGCAGCCACTTAAGGGATAGAGGCTATAATTCACCCCTCCACTTT
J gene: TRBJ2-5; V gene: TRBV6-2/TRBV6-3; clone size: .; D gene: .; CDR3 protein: CASSPQGGEQYF; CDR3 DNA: TGTGCCAGCAGCCCCCAGGGCGGTGAGCAGTACTTC
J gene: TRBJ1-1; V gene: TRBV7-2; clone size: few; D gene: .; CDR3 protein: CASRWSNTEAFF; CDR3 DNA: TGTGCCAGCCGCTGGTCCAACACTGAAGCTTTCTTT
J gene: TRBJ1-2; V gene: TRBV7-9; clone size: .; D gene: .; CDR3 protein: CASSLAIATTGGYTF; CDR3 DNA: TGTGCCAGCAGCTTAGCGATCGCGACTACGGGAGGCTACACCTTC
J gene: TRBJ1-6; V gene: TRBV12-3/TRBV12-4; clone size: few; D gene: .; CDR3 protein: CASTGSSSYNSPLHF; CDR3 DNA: TGTGCCAGCACGGGCAGCAGCTCCTATAATTCACCCCTCCACTTT
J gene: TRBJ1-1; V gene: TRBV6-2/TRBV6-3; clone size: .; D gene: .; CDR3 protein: CASSYSESLFIMNTEAFF; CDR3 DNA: TGTGCCAGCAGTTACTCGGAATCCCTCTTCATCATGAACACTGAAGCTTTCTTT
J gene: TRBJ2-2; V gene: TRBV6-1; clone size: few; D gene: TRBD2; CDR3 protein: CASSETGGATTGELFF; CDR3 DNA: TGTGCCAGCAGTGAAACGGGGGGGGCCACCACCGGGGAGCTGTTTTTT
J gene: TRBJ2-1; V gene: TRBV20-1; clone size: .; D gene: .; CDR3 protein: CSATDAWSNEQFF; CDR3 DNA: TGCAGTGCCACCGACGCCTGGTCCAATGAGCAGTTCTTC
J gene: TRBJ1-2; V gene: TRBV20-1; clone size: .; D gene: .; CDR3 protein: CSGPGRGSNYGYTF; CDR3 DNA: TGCAGTGGCCCAGGTAGAGGGTCCAACTATGGCTACACCTTC
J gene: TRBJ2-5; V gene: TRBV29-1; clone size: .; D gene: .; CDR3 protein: CSVGDPGEETQYF; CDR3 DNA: TGCAGCGTGGGGGATCCGGGGGAAGAGACCCAGTACTTC
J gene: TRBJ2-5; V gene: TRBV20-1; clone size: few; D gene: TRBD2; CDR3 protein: CSASGSSGGYQETQYF; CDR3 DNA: TGCAGTGCTAGTGGAAGTTCGGGGGGGTACCAAGAGACCCAGTACTTC
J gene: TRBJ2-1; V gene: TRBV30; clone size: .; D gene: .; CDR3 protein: CAWKTHVSYNEQFF; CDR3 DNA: TGTGCCTGGAAGACGCATGTTTCCTACAATGAGCAGTTCTTC
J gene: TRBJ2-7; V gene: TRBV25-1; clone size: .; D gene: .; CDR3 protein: CASSESAGIYEQYF; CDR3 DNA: TGTGCCAGCAGTGAATCGGCGGGAATCTACGAGCAGTACTTC
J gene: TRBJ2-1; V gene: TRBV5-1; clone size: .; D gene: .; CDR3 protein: CASSFDASNEQFF; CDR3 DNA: TGCGCCAGCAGCTTCGATGCAAGCAATGAGCAGTTCTTC
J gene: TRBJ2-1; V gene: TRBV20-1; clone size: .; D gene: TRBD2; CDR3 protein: CSAGSSGTYNEQFF; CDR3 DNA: TGCAGTGCAGGAAGTAGCGGGACCTACAATGAGCAGTTCTTC
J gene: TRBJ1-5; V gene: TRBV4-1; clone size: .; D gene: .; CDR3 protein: CASSQGHGSSNQPQHF; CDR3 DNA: TGCGCCAGCAGCCAAGGACACGGGAGTAGCAATCAGCCCCAGCATTTT
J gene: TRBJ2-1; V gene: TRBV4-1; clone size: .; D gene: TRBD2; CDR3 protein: CASSLLGLAGNEQFF; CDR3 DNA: TGCGCCAGCAGCCTGCTCGGACTAGCCGGCAATGAGCAGTTCTTC
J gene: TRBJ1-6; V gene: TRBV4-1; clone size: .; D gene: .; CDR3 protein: CASSQDSGRDSPLHF; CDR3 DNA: TGCGCCAGCAGCCAAGATTCCGGGAGAGATTCACCCCTCCACTTT
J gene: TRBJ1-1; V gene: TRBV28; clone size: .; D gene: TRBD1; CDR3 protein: CASNSDRDTEAFF; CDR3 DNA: TGTGCCAGCAACTCGGACAGGGACACTGAAGCTTTCTTT
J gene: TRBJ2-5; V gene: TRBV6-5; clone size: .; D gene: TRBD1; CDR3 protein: CASSSTGTGGSGETQYF; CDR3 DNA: TGTGCCAGCAGTTCAACCGGGACAGGGGGCTCAGGAGAGACCCAGTACTTC
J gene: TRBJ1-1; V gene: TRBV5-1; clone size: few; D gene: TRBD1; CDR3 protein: CASSLASTGRFTEAFF; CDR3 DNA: TGCGCCAGCAGCCTCGCATCGACAGGGAGGTTCACTGAAGCTTTCTTT
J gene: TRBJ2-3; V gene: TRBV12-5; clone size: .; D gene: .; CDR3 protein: CASGPEVYQEADTRYF; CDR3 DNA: TGTGCTAGTGGTCCCGAGGTGTACCAAGAGGCAGATACGCGGTATTTT
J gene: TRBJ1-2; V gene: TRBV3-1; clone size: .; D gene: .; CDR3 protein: CASSQALPGQTGRGYTF; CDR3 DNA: TGTGCCAGCAGCCAAGCTTTGCCGGGACAAACGGGACGTGGCTACACCTTC
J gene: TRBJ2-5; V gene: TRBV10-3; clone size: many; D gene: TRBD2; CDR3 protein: CAISASGGKETQYF; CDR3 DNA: TGTGCCATCAGTGCCAGCGGGGGTAAAGAGACCCAGTACTTC
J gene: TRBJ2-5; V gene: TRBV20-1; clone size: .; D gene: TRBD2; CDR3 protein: CSARVGLAGGKETQYF; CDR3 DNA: TGCAGTGCTAGAGTTGGGCTAGCGGGAGGAAAAGAGACCCAGTACTTC
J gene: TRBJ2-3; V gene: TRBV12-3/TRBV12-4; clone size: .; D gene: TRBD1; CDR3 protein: CASSLSGTGLFTDTQYF; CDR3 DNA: TGTGCCAGCAGTTTAAGTGGGACAGGGCTATTCACAGATACGCAGTATTTT
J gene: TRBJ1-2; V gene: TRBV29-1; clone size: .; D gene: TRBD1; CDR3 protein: CSARSGTANYGYTF; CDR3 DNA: TGCAGCGCACGATCCGGGACAGCCAACTATGGCTACACCTTC
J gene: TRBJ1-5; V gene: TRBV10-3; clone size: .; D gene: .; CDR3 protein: CAISANRVGNQPQHF; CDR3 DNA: TGTGCCATCAGTGCGAACAGGGTAGGAAATCAGCCCCAGCATTTT
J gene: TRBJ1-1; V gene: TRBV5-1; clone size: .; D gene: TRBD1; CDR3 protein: CASSSTFRTGDTEAFF; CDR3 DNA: TGCGCCAGCAGCTCTACATTCCGGACAGGGGACACTGAAGCTTTCTTT
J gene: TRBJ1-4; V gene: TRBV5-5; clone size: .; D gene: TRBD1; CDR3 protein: CASSNNQGAGNEKLFF; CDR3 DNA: TGTGCCAGCAGCAATAACCAGGGGGCGGGAAATGAAAAACTGTTTTTT
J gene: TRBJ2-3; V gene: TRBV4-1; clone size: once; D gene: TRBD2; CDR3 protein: CASSQDFLAGSLNTDTQYF; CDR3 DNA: TGCGCCAGCAGCCAAGACTTCCTAGCGGGGAGCCTAAACACAGATACGCAGTATTTT
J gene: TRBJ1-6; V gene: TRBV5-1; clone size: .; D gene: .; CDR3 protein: CASSLVASRDSPLHF; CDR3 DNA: TGCGCCAGCAGCTTGGTTGCCTCCAGGGATTCACCCCTCCACTTT
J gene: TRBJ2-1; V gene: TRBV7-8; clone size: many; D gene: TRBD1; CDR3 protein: CASSRSTGVNEQFF; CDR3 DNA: TGTGCCAGCTCTAGATCGACAGGGGTCAATGAGCAGTTCTTC
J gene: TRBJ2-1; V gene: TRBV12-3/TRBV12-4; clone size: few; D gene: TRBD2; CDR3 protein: CATASSSGGYNEQFF; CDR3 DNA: TGTGCCACAGCGTCATCCAGCGGGGGTTACAATGAGCAGTTCTTC
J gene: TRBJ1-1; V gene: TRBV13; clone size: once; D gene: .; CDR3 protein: CASSAGCPAFF; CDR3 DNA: TGTGCCAGCAGCGCAGGGTGTCCGGCTTTCTTT
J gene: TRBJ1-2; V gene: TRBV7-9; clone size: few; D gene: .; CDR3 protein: CASSYDLEGYTF; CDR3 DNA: TGTGCCAGCAGCTATGACCTGGAAGGCTACACCTTC
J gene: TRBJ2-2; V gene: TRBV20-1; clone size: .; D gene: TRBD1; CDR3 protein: CSASSQGARTGELFF; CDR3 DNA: TGCAGTGCTAGTTCCCAGGGGGCGCGCACCGGGGAGCTGTTTTTT
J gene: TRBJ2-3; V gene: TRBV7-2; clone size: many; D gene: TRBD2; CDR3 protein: CASSLAGGPTDTQYF; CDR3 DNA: TGTGCCAGCAGTTTAGCGGGGGGGCCCACAGATACGCAGTATTTT
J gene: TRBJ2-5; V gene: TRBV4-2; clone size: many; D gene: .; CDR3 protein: CASSPRLAQGNEQYF; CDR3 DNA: TGTGCCAGCAGCCCCCGACTAGCACAGGGAAATGAGCAGTACTTC
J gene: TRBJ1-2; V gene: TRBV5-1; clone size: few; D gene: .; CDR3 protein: CASSQLTDTYGYTF; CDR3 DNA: TGCGCCAGCAGCCAACTCACAGACACCTATGGCTACACCTTC